This T cell receptor (beta chain) was observed in a study of T cells in Graves' hyperthyroidism and ophthalmopathy. Whole-study results and caveats: Clonotypes that were expanded in thyroid above 0.001 mostly appeared in blood too.

Germline lookup yields CDR1 DFQATT and CDR2 SNEGSKA (reference sequence). This CDR3 has 15 residues. The ends lost 0 bases at V and 6 bases at J; junction bases unmatched: 5. The investigators amplified TCR beta CDR3 regions from RNA transcripts. HTBI primers drove first-round RT-PCR of the TCR CDR3. TCRdb reprocessed the multiplex PCR reads via MiXCR and lists one record per CDR3 protein. The table shows roughly 530,000 distinct CDR3 sequences, with 15% to 20% occurring only once. Patients showing uncontrolled infection, other autoimmune disease, pregnancy or lactation were ineligible. This clonotype was detected many times. Its target is unknown.

This TCR was recovered from a woman aged 18 to 35 with Graves' ophthalmopathy. The chain has TRBV20-1 and TRBJ2-1; 10 bases match TRBD2. Sequencing used blood. CDR3 coding DNA: TGCAGTGCTAGAGATTCTAGCGGGAGTGGCAATGAGCAGTTCTTC. It encodes CSARDSSGSGNEQFF.